This T cell receptor beta chain was observed in a study of shared clonotypes between healthy human individuals. Regarding the study as a whole: Memory subsets generally showed smaller estimated richness than naive subsets did.

The CDR3 has 16 residues. Germline CDR1 LGHNA, CDR2 YSLEER. V lost 0 bases to trimming and J lost 0 bases, with 9 bases between them. CD45RO-negative, CCR7-selected cells formed the naive CD8 fraction, which excluded terminally differentiated effector memory CD45RA+ cells. Healthy HIV-negative adults with no recent acute infections or vaccinations were recruited as donors. Replicate PCRs for sorted subsets used approximately 220 ng DNA; this equaled 30,000 to 35,000 T cell genomes. The repertoire was sequenced with immunoSEQ multiplex PCR; TCRdb's copy has only in-frame clones and lacks some. The sample includes some 2.1 million clones, roughly 94% seen only once; the top ten take around 1.1%. As to this clone: Its antigen is as yet unknown.

The sequence was collected from a man between 18 and 35 years old in good health. The chain has TRBV4-3 and TRBJ1-3; the D is unclear. The sample comprised naive CD8+ T cells sorted from blood. As DNA, the CDR3 is TGCGCCAGCAGCCAAGACACTGGAAACTCTGGAAACACCATATATTTT. Amino acid sequence: CASSQDTGNSGNTIYF.